One sample yielded the 26 T cell receptor beta chains listed below, sequenced in a study of T cell repertoires in cytomegalovirus infection. The antigens for these receptors are not known. TCRdb analysed the reads with MiXCR anew, one entry per CDR3 protein. The sample has around 430,000 distinct CDR3 sequences; approximately 40% are singletons. The sequencing used cultured PBMCs, collected from culture after CMV antigen stimulation. The receptors originated from a human donor in good health (CMV status not recorded). Some clones in this sample may be carry-over from other donors' samples.

This chain links TRBV10-3 with TRBJ1-2; TRBD1 aligns across 7 bases. V lost 8 bases and J lost 6; bases outside the gene matches: 9. Germline values: CDR1 ENHRY, CDR2 SYGVKD. The length of the CDR3 is 13 residues. The chain's CDR3 is CAILDRQGDGYTF. The CDR3 region has the DNA TGTGCCATCTTGGACCGACAGGGCGATGGCTACACCTTC.

The chain uses TRBV5-4 and TRBJ2-5; 7 bases fit TRBD2. Germline lookup yields CDR1 SGHNT and CDR2 YYREEE (reference sequence). The CDR3 extends over 15 amino acids. The V segment lost 4 bases and the J segment 2 bases; nucleotides outside the gene matches: 8. CDR3 sequence: CASSHSPGLQETQYF. DNA for the CDR3: TGTGCCAGCAGCCATTCTCCGGGACTACAAGAGACCCAGTACTTC.

The sample holds a few counts of this clonotype. CDR3 in DNA: TGCAGCGTCTCTCCGCGGGCAGGGTTTGCAGATACGCAGTATTTT. Protein sequence: CSVSPRAGFADTQYF. V gene TRBV29-1 combines with J gene TRBJ2-3; D may be TRBD1 or TRBD2 (5 bases each). Germline V gives CDR1 SQVTM, CDR2 ANQGSEA. Deletions cut 6 bases from V and 4 bases from J, with 20 bases between. The CDR3 sequence is 15 residues long.

The V and J genes are TRBV7-2 and TRBJ2-7; 8 nucleotides agree with TRBD2. The CDR3 consists of 14 residues. Trimming at V came to 4 bases and at J to 6 bases, leaving 8 bases not matched to a gene. CDR1 is SGHTA, CDR2 FQGNSA, per germline. Here the CDR3 reads CASSSSGLVFEQYF. The DNA of the CDR3 is TGTGCCAGCAGCTCCTCGGGACTAGTATTCGAGCAGTACTTC. The full variable domain, rest sourced from reference TRBV7-2 and TRBJ2-7, is GAGVSQSPSNKVTEKGKDVELRCDPISGHTALYWYRQSLGQGLEFLIYFQGNSAPDKSGLPSDRFSAERTGGSVSTLTIQRTQQEDSAVYLCASSSSGLVFEQYFGPGTRLTVT.

A few counts support this clonotype. The chain uses TRBV7-2 and TRBJ1-4; 7 bases line up with TRBD1. Trimming at V came to 2 bases and at J to 8 bases, leaving 5 bases not matched to a gene. This CDR3 has 14 amino acids. The germline V gene encodes CDR1 SGHTA and CDR2 FQGNSA. The chain's CDR3 is CASSLQGGEEKLFF. CDR3 DNA sequence: TGTGCCAGCAGCTTACAGGGGGGGGAGGAAAAACTGTTTTTT.

This rearrangement joins TRBV10-3 to TRBJ2-3, with 7 bases lining up with TRBD2. Germline CDR1 ENHRY, CDR2 SYGVKD. The length of the CDR3 is 14 residues. V dropped 11 bases and J dropped 3; count of bases not matched to a gene: 11. In DNA, the CDR3 is TGTGCCGCCGCCCCCCGGGGGGAGACAGATACGCAGTATTTT. As protein: CAAAPRGETDTQYF.

This chain uses TRBV3-1 with TRBJ2-5; possible D gene TRBD2, 5 bases. This CDR3 spans 14 amino acids. Trimming cost V 4 bases and J 4 bases, with 13 bases left between them. The germline gives CDR1 LGHDT, CDR2 YNNKEL (reference sequence). Written as DNA, the CDR3 is TGTGCCAGCAGCCCGGGCCTACGGGGAGAGACCCAGTACTTC. This sequence encodes CASSPGLRGETQYF.

The chain joins TRBV6-1 to TRBJ1-1, with D possibly being TRBD1 (5 bases). The germline V gene encodes CDR1 MNHNS and CDR2 SASEGT. The CDR3 length is 14 residues. Trimming left V 0 bases short and J 4 bases short, with 9 bases between. The CDR3 bases are TGTGCCAGCAGTGAAGCGCAGGGCAGCACTGAAGCTTTCTTT. Its protein product is CASSEAQGSTEAFF.

This rearrangement joins TRBV7-2 to TRBJ2-3; 10 bases match TRBD2. Germline values: CDR1 SGHTA, CDR2 FQGNSA. V shed 0 bases, J shed 2 bases, and the junction held 11 bases outside the gene matches. The CDR3 covers 19 residues. CDR3 sequence: CASSLARRASGGATDTQYF. The CDR3 region has the DNA TGTGCCAGCAGCTTAGCGAGGAGGGCTAGCGGGGGAGCCACAGATACGCAGTATTTT.

This clonotype was recorded a few times. V is TRBV14 and J is TRBJ2-3, with 10 positions matching TRBD2. V was clipped by 8 bases and J by 2 bases; unmatched bases: 16. The CDR3 has 18 amino acids. Germline V gene data show CDR1 as SGHDN and CDR2 as FVKESK. The CDR3 nucleotides read TGTGCCAGCCGCCCGAGCGGGAGGGCCTCCCCCCACACAGATACGCAGTATTTT. Translated: CASRPSGRASPHTDTQYF.

The chain links TRBV7-8 to TRBJ2-3; D is possibly TRBD2 (6 bases). V shed 4 bases and J shed 3 bases, with 17 bases lying between them. The CDR3 length is 16 residues. Germline V gives CDR1 SGHVS, CDR2 FQNEAQ. The CDR3 bases are TGTGCCAGCAGCTCGACATACACGGGAGATACAGATACGCAGTATTTT. Protein: CASSSTYTGDTDTQYF.

The chain has TRBV20-1 and TRBJ2-5; D is perhaps TRBD1 (7 bases). Between the trimmed V and J ends, which lost 3 bases and 5 bases, there was a span of 13 bases. Germline loops: CDR1 DFQATT, CDR2 SNEGSKA (reference sequence). This CDR3 spans 13 amino acids. CDR3: CSASQGGRETQYF. The CDR3 nucleotides are TGCAGTGCTAGTCAGGGGGGACGGGAGACCCAGTACTTC.

This rearrangement joins TRBV28 to TRBJ1-2; D call uncertain. This CDR3 spans 13 amino acids. V lost 10 bases to trimming and J lost 3 bases, with 15 bases between them. Germline CDR1 reads MDHEN; CDR2 reads SYDVKM. The chain's CDR3 is CATRVGTDYGYTF. The DNA of the CDR3 is TGTGCCACCCGCGTCGGAACAGACTATGGCTACACCTTC.

V and J are TRBV20-1 and TRBJ2-1; perhaps TRBD1 as D (7 bases). Germline lookup yields CDR1 DFQATT and CDR2 SNEGSKA (reference sequence). Deletions cut 6 bases from V and 0 bases from J, with 15 bases between. The CDR3 totals 15 residues. CDR3 in DNA: TGCAGTGCCAGCAGGGGGGTCTTCTCCTACAATGAGCAGTTCTTC. As protein: CSASRGVFSYNEQFF.

The chain employs TRBV5-4 and TRBJ2-3; 10 nucleotides agree with TRBD2. The J segment lost 2 bases and the V segment lost 2 bases, leaving 8 bases of the junction unmatched. The V gene's germline CDR1 is SGHNT and CDR2 YYREEE (reference sequence). CDR3 length: 17 residues. CDR3 region: CASSFSWTSGSTDTQYF. Written as DNA, the CDR3 is TGTGCCAGCAGCTTTAGTTGGACTAGCGGCTCCACAGATACGCAGTATTTT.

This clonotype occurred once. The V gene is TRBV20-1, the J gene TRBJ1-1, with 9 positions matching TRBD1. The CDR3 contains 15 residues. V trimming: 0 bases; J trimming: 6 bases; junction bases outside the gene matches: 8. Germline lookup yields CDR1 DFQATT and CDR2 SNEGSKA (reference sequence). In DNA form, the CDR3 reads TGCAGTGCTAGAGATGGGAAACAGGGGGCGGCTGAAGCTTTCTTT. This gives the protein CSARDGKQGAAEAFF.

This clonotype came up a few times. The chain links TRBV7-7 to TRBJ2-5; 7 bases line up with TRBD2. CDR1 is SSHAT and CDR2 is FNYEAQ in the germline V gene (reference sequence). V was clipped by 5 bases and J by 3 bases; unmatched bases: 12. This CDR3 is 16 amino acids long. The CDR3 loop is CASSASLGTTEETQYF. The DNA for the CDR3 is TGTGCCAGCAGCGCTAGTCTGGGGACTACCGAAGAGACCCAGTACTTC.

Note on this clonotype: The junction shows a germline mismatch at one end, possibly a read error. The chain joins TRBV2 to TRBJ2-5; 10 bases fit TRBD2. Germline-derived CDR1 and CDR2 are SNHLY and FYNNEI. The CDR3 totals 15 residues. For the CDR3, the DNA is TGTGCCAGCAGGCTAGCGGGAGCAGTCCAAGGGACCCAGTACTTC. Its translation is CASRLAGAVQGTQYF.

This clonotype has just a few counts. The genes are TRBV6-8 and TRBJ2-5; TRBD2 is a possible D gene (5 bases). Per germline, CDR1 MNHGY and CDR2 SAAAGT. V was cut by 2 bases and J by 7 bases, with 14 bases left in between. This CDR3 spans 14 amino acids. The CDR3 spells CASSYPTRDGTQYF. CDR3 nucleotide sequence: TGTGCCAGCAGTTACCCAACTAGAGACGGGACCCAGTACTTC.

V gene TRBV5-4 combines with J gene TRBJ2-1; D remains unclear. Germline lookup yields CDR1 SGHNT and CDR2 YYREEE (reference sequence). V was shortened by 7 bases and J by 3 bases, with 14 bases between the two germline ends. This CDR3 is 14 amino acids long. In nucleotides, the CDR3 is TGTGCCAGCCGCCGGGCGCACGGCTACAATGAGCAGTTCTTC. Protein sequence: CASRRAHGYNEQFF.

In this sample, this clonotype turned up a few times. The chain has TRBV6-5 and TRBJ2-3; D ambiguous. This CDR3 spans 16 amino acids. Between the trimmed V and J ends, which lost 0 bases and 2 bases, there was a span of 12 bases. Germline CDR1 MNHEY, CDR2 SVGAGI. As DNA, the CDR3 is TGTGCCAGCAGTTACTCGGGGTACCTCTCCACAGATACGCAGTATTTT. This codes for CASSYSGYLSTDTQYF.

This chain connects TRBV2 to TRBJ2-3; 7 bases map to TRBD2. Losses at the gene ends were 6 bases for V and 2 bases for J; bases not matched to a gene: 5. Germline CDR1 SNHLY, CDR2 FYNNEI. This CDR3 region has 14 residues. In DNA form, the CDR3 reads TGTGCCAGCAGGGCCGGGACTACCACAGATACGCAGTATTTT. It codes for CASRAGTTTDTQYF.

This chain connects TRBV6-6 to TRBJ2-5, with 13 bases that match TRBD2. Unmatched junction bases numbered 6, after V lost 0 bases and J lost 5 bases. CDR3 length: 17 amino acids. CDR1 and CDR2 from the germline V gene are MNHNY and SVGAGI (reference sequence). The CDR3 DNA reads as TGTGCCAGCAGTTACTCGGGACTAGCGGGGACTCGGGAGACCCAGTACTTC. It specifies CASSYSGLAGTRETQYF.

This chain joins TRBV7-2 and TRBJ2-7; 12 nucleotides match TRBD2. V lost 2 bases to trimming and J lost 4 bases; unmatched junction nucleotides: 12. The CDR3 totals 18 residues. CDR1 SGHTA and CDR2 FQGNSA come from the germline V gene. Here the CDR3 reads CASSLLSVLAGGPYEQYF. In nucleotides, the CDR3 is TGTGCCAGCAGCTTATTGTCTGTTCTAGCGGGAGGGCCTTACGAGCAGTACTTC. Together with reference TRBV7-2 and TRBJ2-7, the CDR3 gives the full variable domain: GAGVSQSPSNKVTEKGKDVELRCDPISGHTALYWYRQSLGQGLEFLIYFQGNSAPDKSGLPSDRFSAERTGGSVSTLTIQRTQQEDSAVYLCASSLLSVLAGGPYEQYFGPGTRLTVT.

The J gene is TRBJ1-3, the V gene TRBV12-3 or TRBV12-4; 7 positions match TRBD1. The V segment lost 5 bases and the J segment 3 bases; nucleotides outside the gene matches: 4. The CDR3 has 14 residues. The CDR3 DNA is TGTGCCAGCAGTGGAAGGGGGCTTGGAAACACCATATATTTT. It is translated as CASSGRGLGNTIYF.

This clonotype was counted between two and nine times. This chain joins TRBV4-3 and TRBJ2-1; 12 nucleotides agree with TRBD2. In germline, CDR1 is LGHNA, CDR2 YSLEER. This CDR3 has 17 amino acids. J gave up 4 bases and V 0 bases, and 4 bases lay outside the gene matches. The CDR3 loop reads CASSQELAGGSYNEQFF. The CDR3 nucleotides are TGCGCCAGCAGCCAAGAACTAGCGGGAGGTTCGTACAATGAGCAGTTCTTC.